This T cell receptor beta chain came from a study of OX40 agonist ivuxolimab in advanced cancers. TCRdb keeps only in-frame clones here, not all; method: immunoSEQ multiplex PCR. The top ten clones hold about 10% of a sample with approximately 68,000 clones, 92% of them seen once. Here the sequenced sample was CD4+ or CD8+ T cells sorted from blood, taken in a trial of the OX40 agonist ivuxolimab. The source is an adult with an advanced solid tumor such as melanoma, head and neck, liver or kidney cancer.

The CDR3 loop reads CASSRVGVAGGSWNEQFF. Written as DNA, the CDR3 is TGTGCCAGCAGCCGAGTCGGGGTAGCGGGGGGTTCTTGGAATGAGCAGTTCTTC. V gene TRBV7-9 combines with J gene TRBJ2-1, with TRBD2 matching over 10 bases. Germline lookup yields CDR1 SEHNR and CDR2 FQNEAQ (reference sequence). Trimming took 5 bases from V and 7 from J; bases not matched to a gene: 17. CDR3 size: 18 residues.